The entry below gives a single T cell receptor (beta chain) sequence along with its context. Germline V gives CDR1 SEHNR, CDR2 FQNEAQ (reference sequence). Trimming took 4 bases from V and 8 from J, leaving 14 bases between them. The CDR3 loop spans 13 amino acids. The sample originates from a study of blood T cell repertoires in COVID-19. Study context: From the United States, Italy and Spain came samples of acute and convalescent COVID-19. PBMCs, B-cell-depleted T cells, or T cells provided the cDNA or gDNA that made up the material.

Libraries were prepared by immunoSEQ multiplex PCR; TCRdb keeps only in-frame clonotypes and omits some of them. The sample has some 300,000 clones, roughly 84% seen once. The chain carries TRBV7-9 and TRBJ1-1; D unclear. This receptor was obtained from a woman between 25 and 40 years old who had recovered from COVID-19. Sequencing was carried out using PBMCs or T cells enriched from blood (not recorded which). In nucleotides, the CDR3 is TGTGCCAGCAGCTCCCCGAGTGGGGAGGAAGCTTTCTTT. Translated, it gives CASSSPSGEEAFF.